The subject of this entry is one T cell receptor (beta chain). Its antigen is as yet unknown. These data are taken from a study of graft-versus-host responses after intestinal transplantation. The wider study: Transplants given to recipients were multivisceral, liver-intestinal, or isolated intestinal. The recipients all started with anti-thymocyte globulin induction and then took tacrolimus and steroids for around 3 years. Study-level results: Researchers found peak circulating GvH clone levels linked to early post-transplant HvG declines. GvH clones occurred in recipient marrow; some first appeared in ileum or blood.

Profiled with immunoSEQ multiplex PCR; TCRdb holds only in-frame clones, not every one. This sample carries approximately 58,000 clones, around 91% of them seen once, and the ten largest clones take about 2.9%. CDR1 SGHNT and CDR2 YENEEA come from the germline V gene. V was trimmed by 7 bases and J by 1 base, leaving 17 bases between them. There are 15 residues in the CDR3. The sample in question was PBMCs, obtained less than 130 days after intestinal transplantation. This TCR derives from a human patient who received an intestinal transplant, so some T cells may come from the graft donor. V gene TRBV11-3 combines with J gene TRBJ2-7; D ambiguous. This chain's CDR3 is CASNRLGSGSYEQYF. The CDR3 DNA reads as TGTGCCAGCAACCGCTTGGGTAGTGGTTCCTACGAGCAGTACTTC. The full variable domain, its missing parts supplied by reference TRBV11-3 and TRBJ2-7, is EAGVVQSPRYKIIEKKQPVAFWCNPISGHNTLYWYLQNLGQGPELLIRYENEEAVDDSQLPKDRFSAERLKGVDSTLKIQPAELGDSAVYLCASNRLGSGSYEQYFGPGTRLTVT.